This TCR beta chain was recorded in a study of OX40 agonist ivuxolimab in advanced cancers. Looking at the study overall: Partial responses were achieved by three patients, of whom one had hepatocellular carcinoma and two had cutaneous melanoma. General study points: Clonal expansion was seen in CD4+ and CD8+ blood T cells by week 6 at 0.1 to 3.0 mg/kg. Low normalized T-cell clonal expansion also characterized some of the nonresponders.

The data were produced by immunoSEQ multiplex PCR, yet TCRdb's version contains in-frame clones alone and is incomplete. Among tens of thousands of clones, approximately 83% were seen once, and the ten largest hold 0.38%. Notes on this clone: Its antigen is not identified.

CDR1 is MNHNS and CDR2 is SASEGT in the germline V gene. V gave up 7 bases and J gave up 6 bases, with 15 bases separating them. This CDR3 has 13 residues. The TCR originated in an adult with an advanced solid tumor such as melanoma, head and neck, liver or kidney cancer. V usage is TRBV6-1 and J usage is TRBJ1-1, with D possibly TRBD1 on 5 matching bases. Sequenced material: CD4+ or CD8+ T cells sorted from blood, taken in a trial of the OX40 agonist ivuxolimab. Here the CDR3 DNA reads TGTGCCAGCATGGAAAACAGGTACCCTGAAGCTTTCTTT. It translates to CASMENRYPEAFF.